These T cell receptor beta chains were read from a single sample in a study of cytomegalovirus exposure and HLA in healthy donors. Here immunoSEQ multiplex PCR was the method, and the copy in TCRdb shows in-frame clones only, minus some. The table records hundreds of thousands of clones, 65% to 85% of them present only once. Sequencing used PBMCs. Every receptor here comes from a female donor in good health and CMV-seronegative. CDR3s include the opening cysteine and the closing phenylalanine or tryptophan. Fields, in order: CDR3 protein, CDR3 DNA, D gene, clone size, J gene, V gene. A D gene is named only where the DNA matches it firmly. Size values are once, few and many counts, or a class for expanded clones, and some rows have none.

CDR3 protein: CASSYSGRGDTQYF
CDR3 DNA: TGCGCCAGCAGTTATAGCGGGAGAGGAGATACGCAGTATTTT
D gene: TRBD2
clone size: -
J gene: TRBJ2-3
V gene: TRBV10-1

CDR3 protein: CASSLGGTANTEAFF
CDR3 DNA: TGTGCCAGCAGTTTAGGTGGAACAGCGAACACTGAAGCTTTCTTT
D gene: -
clone size: -
J gene: TRBJ1-1
V gene: TRBV28

CDR3 protein: CSSSKAGVDTQYF
CDR3 DNA: TGTTCCAGCAGCAAAGCGGGAGTAGATACGCAGTATTTT
D gene: TRBD2
clone size: -
J gene: TRBJ2-3
V gene: TRBV7-9

CDR3 protein: CASSLAAGGEDTQYF
CDR3 DNA: TGTGCCAGCAGCTTAGCTGCGGGAGGTGAAGATACGCAGTATTTT
D gene: TRBD2
clone size: -
J gene: TRBJ2-3
V gene: TRBV11-2

CDR3 protein: CASSQADTQYF
CDR3 DNA: TGTGCCAGCAGTCAGGCAGATACGCAGTATTTT
D gene: -
clone size: -
J gene: TRBJ2-3
V gene: TRBV6-6

CDR3 protein: CTSSQEKRATSGVQETQYF
CDR3 DNA: TGCACCAGCAGCCAAGAGAAGCGAGCAACTAGCGGGGTCCAAGAGACCCAGTACTTC
D gene: -
clone size: -
J gene: TRBJ2-5
V gene: TRBV1

CDR3 protein: CASSLSGDFYEQYF
CDR3 DNA: TGTGCCAGCAGTTTGAGCGGAGACTTCTACGAGCAGTACTTC
D gene: -
clone size: -
J gene: TRBJ2-7
V gene: TRBV28

CDR3 protein: CASSQPWYSGSVNEQFF
CDR3 DNA: TGTGCCAGCAGCCAACCCTGGTATAGCGGGAGTGTCAATGAGCAGTTCTTC
D gene: TRBD2
clone size: -
J gene: TRBJ2-1
V gene: TRBV7-8

CDR3 protein: CASSLLTLAGTKNIQYF
CDR3 DNA: TGTGCCAGCAGCTTGCTGACGCTAGCGGGAACCAAAAACATTCAGTACTTC
D gene: TRBD2
clone size: -
J gene: TRBJ2-4
V gene: TRBV5-4

CDR3 protein: CASSEFRVLQETQYF
CDR3 DNA: TGTGCCAGCAGTGAATTCAGGGTGCTCCAAGAGACCCAGTACTTC
D gene: -
clone size: few
J gene: TRBJ2-5
V gene: TRBV2

CDR3 protein: CASSLDRADTGELFF
CDR3 DNA: TGCGCCAGCAGCTTGGACAGGGCGGACACCGGGGAGCTGTTTTTT
D gene: -
clone size: -
J gene: TRBJ2-2
V gene: TRBV5-1

CDR3 protein: CASRGLTSGRVYEQYF
CDR3 DNA: TGTGCCAGCAGGGGCTTGACTAGCGGGAGAGTATACGAGCAGTACTTC
D gene: TRBD2
clone size: -
J gene: TRBJ2-7
V gene: TRBV11-2

CDR3 protein: CASSGTSGSDTQYF
CDR3 DNA: TGTGCCAGCAGCGGGACATCGGGCTCAGATACGCAGTATTTT
D gene: -
clone size: few
J gene: TRBJ2-3
V gene: TRBV11-2

CDR3 protein: CASSAQQGRSYGYTF
CDR3 DNA: TGTGCCAGCAGTGCCCAACAGGGAAGAAGCTATGGCTACACCTTC
D gene: -
clone size: -
J gene: TRBJ1-2
V gene: TRBV25-1

CDR3 protein: CASSQSKSGDTQYF
CDR3 DNA: TGCGCCAGCAGTCAATCGAAGTCGGGAGATACGCAGTATTTT
D gene: -
clone size: -
J gene: TRBJ2-3
V gene: TRBV23-1